This TCR beta chain was documented in a study of breast tumors, draining lymph nodes, adjacent tissues. Germline assignment: CDR1 DFQATT and CDR2 SNEGSKA (reference sequence). This CDR3 contains 14 residues. The trim removed 5 bases at V and 5 bases at J, leaving 7 bases unmatched. This clonotype was seen just once. Using its own MiXCR run on the multiplex PCR reads, TCRdb lists one record per CDR3 protein. The table shows about 35,000 distinct CDR3 sequences, with 36% occurring only once. This chain joins TRBV20-1 and TRBJ2-5; 11 nucleotides align to TRBD2. Specimen: breast tumor tissue. This sequence was found in a female donor with breast cancer. Some clones in this sample may be carry-over from other donors' samples. CDR3 sequence reads: CSAHPLAGDETQYF. The CDR3 bases are TGCAGTGCTCACCCACTAGCGGGAGATGAGACCCAGTACTTC.